The clone carrying this T cell receptor (beta chain) was counted at least ten times. RNA transcripts gave rise to amplified TCR beta CDR3 regions. During a first-round RT-PCR of the TCR CDR3, the HTBI primer set was used. TCRdb passed the multiplex PCR reads through MiXCR, listing each CDR3 protein once. Counted here are around 350,000 distinct CDR3 sequences, 15% to 19% occurring once; the ten biggest clones make up 25% to 30%. The entry originates in a study of T cells in Graves' hyperthyroidism and ophthalmopathy. This CDR3 contains 16 residues. J lost 6 bases, V lost 2 bases, and 10 bases had no gene match. Germline V CDR1 and CDR2: KGHSH, LQKENI. Diagnosing involved the use of clinical symptoms, serum thyroxine and TRAb, thyroid ultrasound and orbital computed tomography.

This sequence was found in a young woman with Graves' hyperthyroidism that later progressed to Graves' ophthalmopathy. The chain employs TRBV18 and TRBJ2-1; 7 positions match TRBD2. The specimen sequenced was blood. The chain's CDR3 is CASSPGVGGTFNEQFF. The CDR3 DNA reads TGTGCCAGCTCACCAGGGGTGGGAGGGACCTTCAATGAGCAGTTCTTC.